This T cell receptor beta chain originates from a study of Ad26.COV2.S vaccination and SARS-CoV-2 variants. Study in general: COV1001, an Ad26.COV2.S trial, supplied this vaccine-arm donor. Doses of Ad26.COV2.S were injected into muscle once or twice, 56 days apart.

On this clone itself: Its cognate antigen is unknown.

Libraries were prepared by immunoSEQ multiplex PCR; TCRdb keeps only in-frame clonotypes and omits some of them. Of a few hundred thousand clones listed, around 87% are singletons. This CDR3 region has 13 residues. Study-wide points: Estimates derived from TCR breadth and depth analyses may have underestimated total T cell responses. Vaccinees showed greater spike-specific TCR breadth than placebo recipients.

As to treatment: about 20 received Ad26.COV2.S at low or high dose, single or two shots; 5 received placebo; per-sample allocation not given. Sampling was performed 63 days after the first vaccine or placebo injection. The sample in question was peripheral blood, obtained in a trial of Ad26.COV2.S vaccine versus placebo. V gene TRBV21-1 combines with J gene TRBJ1-5. TRBV21-1 is tagged as a pseudogene. This clonotype was obtained from a person between 18 and 59 years old who received the Ad26.COV2.S COVID-19 vaccine or a placebo. Here the CDR3 DNA reads TGTGCCAGCCGGGGACTGAGCAATCAGCCCCAGCATTTT. This encodes CASRGLSNQPQHF.